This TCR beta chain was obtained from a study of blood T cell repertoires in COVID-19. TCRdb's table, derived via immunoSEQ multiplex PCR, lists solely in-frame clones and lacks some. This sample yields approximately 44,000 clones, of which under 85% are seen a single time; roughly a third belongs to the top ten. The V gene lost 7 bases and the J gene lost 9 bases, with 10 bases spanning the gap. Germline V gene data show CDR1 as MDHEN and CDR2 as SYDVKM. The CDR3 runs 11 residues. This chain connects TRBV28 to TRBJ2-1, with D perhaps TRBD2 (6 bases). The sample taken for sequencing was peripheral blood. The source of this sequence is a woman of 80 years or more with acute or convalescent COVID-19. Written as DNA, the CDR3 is TGTGCCAGCAACGAGCGGGCTGAGCAGTTCTTC. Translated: CASNERAEQFF.